The 20 T cell receptor beta chains reported below all come from one sample, sequenced in a study of blood T cell repertoires in COVID-19. Produced via immunoSEQ multiplex PCR; TCRdb's table is partial and in-frame only. The profile shows fewer than 200,000 clones, approximately 82% of them singletons. Material: PBMCs or T cells enriched from blood (not recorded which). These receptors all stem from a man aged 60 to 75 who had recovered from COVID-19.

The chain couples TRBV27 to TRBJ2-7; 11 positions match TRBD2. This CDR3 contains 16 residues. Trimming at V came to 5 bases and at J to 3 bases, leaving 9 bases not matched to a gene. Germline assignment: CDR1 MNHEY and CDR2 SMNVEV (reference sequence). This CDR3 reads CASSALAGGQIYEQYF. The CDR3 coding sequence is TGTGCCAGCAGTGCATTAGCGGGGGGGCAAATCTACGAGCAGTACTTC.

This sequence joins TRBV6-2 or TRBV6-3 and TRBJ1-1; D possibly corresponds to TRBD1 (5 bases). Germline V lookup: CDR1 MNHEY, CDR2 SVGEGT. V was pared by 2 bases and J by 1 base, with 14 bases between. The CDR3 totals 16 residues. This CDR3 is CASSYPGRLGNTEAFF. The CDR3 bases are TGTGCCAGCAGTTACCCAGGGAGGTTGGGGAACACTGAAGCTTTCTTT.

The rearrangement joins TRBV7-3 to TRBJ2-5; TRBD2 aligns across 9 bases. The CDR3 covers 16 residues. Germline assignment: CDR1 SGHTA and CDR2 FQGTGA. V shed 5 bases and J 3 bases; nucleotides not matched to a gene: 10. The CDR3 DNA reads TGTGCCAGCAGCCCTATGGGAGGCGGGGGGGAAGAGACCCAGTACTTC. Amino acids: CASSPMGGGGEETQYF.

The gene calls are TRBV27 and TRBJ2-2; maybe TRBD2 (6 bases). CDR3 length: 16 residues. Trimming shortened V by 0 bases and J by 4 bases, and 12 bases separated the two germline ends. Germline CDR1 reads MNHEY; CDR2 reads SMNVEV (reference sequence). Here the CDR3 reads CASSLSWRGTTGELFF. The CDR3 DNA reads as TGTGCCAGCAGTTTATCCTGGCGGGGTACCACCGGGGAGCTGTTTTTT.

This clone has only a few counts. The chain couples TRBV14 to TRBJ2-1, with 7 bases fitting TRBD1. The CDR3 extends over 15 amino acids. The V segment lost 4 bases and the J segment 6 bases; nucleotides outside the gene matches: 9. The germline V gene has CDR1 SGHDN and CDR2 FVKESK. This CDR3 is CASSPEGQAGNEQFF. In DNA, the CDR3 is TGTGCCAGCAGCCCAGAAGGACAGGCAGGCAATGAGCAGTTCTTC.

This chain joins TRBV7-9 and TRBJ2-7; D might be TRBD2 (5 bases). CDR3 size: 14 residues. V lost 4 bases to trimming and J lost 3 bases, with 13 bases between them. CDR1 is SEHNR, CDR2 FQNEAQ, per germline (reference sequence). CDR3 in DNA: TGTGCCAGCAGCTCGGGAACACCCTACTACGAGCAGTACTTC. This sequence encodes CASSSGTPYYEQYF.

J is TRBJ2-7 and V is TRBV24-1; D possibly corresponds to TRBD1 (5 bases). V was trimmed by 2 bases and J by 13 bases, leaving 17 bases between them. The CDR3 runs 13 residues. Looked up from germline, CDR1 is KGHDR and CDR2 is SFDVKD. The CDR3 reads CATSDSRRGTTYF. The DNA of the CDR3 is TGTGCCACCAGTGATTCCCGAAGGGGCACTACCTACTTC.

This clone was seen a few times. The chain combines TRBV2 with TRBJ2-2, with TRBD1 matching over 7 bases. V was pared by 6 bases and J by 6 bases, with 10 bases of the junction left unmatched. Looked up from germline, CDR1 is SNHLY and CDR2 is FYNNEI. CDR3 length: 15 amino acids. CDR3 DNA sequence: TGTGCCAGCAGCCCCACAGGGGCCGCATCCGGGGAGCTGTTTTTT. Translated: CASSPTGAASGELFF.

As regards this clone: A read error may produce the germline difference seen at one junction end. The rearrangement uses TRBV28 and TRBJ1-1; D is possibly TRBD1 (6 bases). CDR3 size: 10 residues. Germline V gene sequence: CDR1 MDHEN, CDR2 SYDVKM. Written as DNA, the CDR3 is TGTGCCAGCAGTTTTAACAGGGTAGTCTTT. Its protein is CASSFNRVVF. Together with reference TRBV28 and TRBJ1-1, the CDR3 gives the full variable domain: DVKVTQSSRYLVKRTGEKVFLECVQDMDHENMFWYRQDPGLGLRLIYFSYDVKMKEKGDIPEGYSVSREKKERFSLILESASTNQTSMYLCASSFNRVVFGQGTRLTVV.

The rearrangement uses TRBV18 and TRBJ1-4; TRBD1 matches at 7 bases. The V and J ends lost 2 bases and 4 bases, in that order; junction bases with no gene match: 4. Germline loops: CDR1 KGHSH, CDR2 LQKENI. The CDR3 runs to 15 residues. For the CDR3, the DNA is TGTGCCAGCTCACCAACCGGGACAGTTAATGAAAAACTGTTTTTT. Translated: CASSPTGTVNEKLFF.

The V call is TRBV18, the J call TRBJ1-4; no reliable D call. The CDR3 has 14 residues. Germline CDR1 reads KGHSH; CDR2 reads LQKENI. V was clipped by 2 bases and J by 7 bases, with 11 bases between them. CDR3 sequence (DNA): TGTGCCAGCTCACCAGGGTACCGGAGTGAAAAACTGTTTTTT. It translates to CASSPGYRSEKLFF.

V and J are TRBV9 and TRBJ2-5, with D hard to call. Germline CDR1 reads SGDLS; CDR2 reads YYNGEE. This CDR3 is 14 amino acids long. Trimming took 0 bases from V and 1 from J, leaving 7 bases between them. The CDR3, as DNA: TGTGCCAGCAGCGTAGGCCCGAGCCAAGAGACCCAGTACTTC. Its protein product is CASSVGPSQETQYF.

This clone was detected ten times or more. This rearrangement joins TRBV6-5 to TRBJ2-5, with 7 bases fitting TRBD1. The CDR3 is 15 amino acids. V lost 5 bases and J lost 2; bases outside the gene matches: 8. CDR1 MNHEY and CDR2 SVGAGI come from the germline V gene. Here the CDR3 DNA reads TGTGCCAGCAGTAGAGGGACAGCTTTTCAAGAGACCCAGTACTTC. This codes for CASSRGTAFQETQYF.

The rearrangement links TRBV12-3 or TRBV12-4 to TRBJ1-6, with D possibly being TRBD1 (6 bases). V was pared by 5 bases and J by 7 bases, with 9 bases between. This CDR3 is 13 amino acids long. The CDR3 loop reads CASSVRGNSPLHF. The DNA for the CDR3 is TGTGCCAGCAGTGTCAGGGGAAATTCACCCCTCCACTTT.

The rearrangement uses TRBV14 and TRBJ2-7, with TRBD1 matching 7 bases. Trimming took 4 bases from V and 7 from J; bases not matched to a gene: 4. Germline CDR1 reads SGHDN; CDR2 reads FVKESK. This CDR3 has 12 amino acids. The CDR3 spells CASSPTGMEQYF. For the CDR3, the DNA is TGTGCCAGCAGCCCGACAGGGATGGAGCAGTACTTC.

The chain recombines TRBV3-1 (or the pseudogene TRBV3-2) with TRBJ1-3; D is unresolved. Germline CDR1 and CDR2: LGHDT and YNNKEL (reference sequence). The V end lost 0 bases, the J end lost 0 bases, and 9 bases lay between the germline ends. The CDR3 length is 16 residues. For the CDR3, the DNA is TGTGCCAGCAGCCAAGATGGGAGCATCTCTGGAAACACCATATATTTT. This gives the protein CASSQDGSISGNTIYF.

This chain connects TRBV7-2 to TRBJ1-5, with unresolved D. V was clipped by 2 bases and J by 7 bases, with 12 bases between them. The CDR3 is made up of 14 amino acids. Germline V gene data show CDR1 as SGHTA and CDR2 as FQGNSA. CDR3 sequence (DNA): TGTGCCAGCAGCTTAAGGTCGAGCGAACAGCCCCAGCATTTT. Protein: CASSLRSSEQPQHF.

The V call is TRBV9, the J call TRBJ1-2; D perhaps matches TRBD1 (5 bases). The V gene lost 5 bases and the J gene lost 5 bases, with 16 bases spanning the gap. There are 14 residues in the CDR3. Germline CDR1 reads SGDLS; CDR2 reads YYNGEE. The CDR3 DNA sequence: TGTGCCAGCAGTGGGGCTTCCGGATTTTATGGCTACACCTTC. It is translated as CASSGASGFYGYTF.

The chain recombines TRBV6-1 with TRBJ1-2; TRBD1 is a possible D gene (5 bases). CDR1 and CDR2 (germline): MNHNS, SASEGT. The CDR3 runs to 13 residues. The V end was cut by 4 bases, the J end by 3 bases, with 9 bases between. The CDR3 DNA sequence: TGTGCCAGCAGTGGTGCGGGGCACTATGGCTACACCTTC. This translates into CASSGAGHYGYTF.

V usage is TRBV29-1 and J usage is TRBJ2-1; D not certain. This CDR3 contains 12 residues. Looked up from germline, CDR1 is SQVTM and CDR2 is ANQGSEA. V shed 5 bases and J shed 5 bases, with 10 bases lying between them. This CDR3 is CSVLTNNNEQFF. CDR3 bases: TGCAGCGTTCTTACAAACAACAATGAGCAGTTCTTC.